The clone carrying this TCR beta chain was counted ten times or more. Its antigen is unidentified. The library was prepared for alpha chains; this beta chain is a stray read, so its frequency means little. Specified time point: sample taken at primary tumor resection. TCRdb itself ran the 5' RACE reads through MiXCR, one entry per CDR3 protein. The table has roughly 9,000 distinct CDR3 sequences, about 6% seen once. The source of the sample is a study of spatial heterogeneity in lung cancer. The study's findings and limits: Mutation counts in tumors were tracked by counts of expanded intratumoral alpha and beta TCRs.

The TCR sequence derives from a male donor with early-stage non-small cell lung cancer. The material sequenced was lung tumor tissue, taken at surgery.

CDR3 in DNA: TGTGTGTGTGTGTACTTCAGGGGGCAAGCTTTCTTT. The encoded protein is CVCVYFRGQAFF. This chain joins TRBV30 and TRBJ1-1; TRBD1 aligns across 8 bases. The germline CDR1 and CDR2 sequences are GTSNPN and SVGIG (reference sequence). The CDR3 runs 12 residues.